This T cell receptor (beta chain) was sequenced in a study of shared clonotypes between healthy human individuals. Generated by immunoSEQ multiplex PCR, the TCRdb table keeps only in-frame clones and is missing some. The sample has roughly 2 million clones, 85% to 95% seen once. CDR1 is LNHDA and CDR2 is SQIVND in the germline V gene (reference sequence). V was trimmed by 7 bases and J by 1 base, leaving 13 bases between them. CDR3 size: 14 residues. This chain links TRBV19 with TRBJ1-1; D remains unclear. Sequenced sample: naive CD4+ T cells sorted from blood. The subset denotes: CD45RA+ positively selected. The TCR sequence derives from a man aged 18 to 30 in good health. The CDR3 protein is CASTHTSQNTEAFF. The DNA of the CDR3 is TGTGCCAGTACCCATACGAGCCAGAACACTGAAGCTTTCTTT.